This T cell receptor beta chain appears in the sequencing data of a study of post-analysis software for immune sequencing data. Prepared libraries of TCR beta cDNA carried unique molecular identifiers. TCRdb reprocessed the PCR reads with MiXCR, giving one entry per CDR3 protein. The top ten hold 4.9% of the sample, which has 700,000 to 900,000 distinct CDR3 sequences, approximately 44% seen once. This receptor was taken from a girl aged 5-17 years with multiple sclerosis. The sequencing sample was made of blood.

CDR3 sequence: CASSLGSGLAYHEQYF. CDR3 sequence (DNA): TGTGCCAGCAGCTTAGGGTCGGGACTAGCTTACCACGAGCAGTACTTC. This sequence joins TRBV13 and TRBJ2-7, with 9 positions matching TRBD2. J lost 5 bases, V lost 0 bases, and 8 bases had no gene match. Germline V CDR1 and CDR2: PRHDT, FYEKMQ (reference sequence). CDR3 size: 16 residues. Full variable domain (outside the CDR3, taken from reference TRBV13 and TRBJ2-7): AAGVIQSPRHLIKEKRETATLKCYPIPRHDTVYWYQQGPGQDPQFLISFYEKMQSDKGSIPDRFSAQQFSDYHSELNMSSLELGDSALYFCASSLGSGLAYHEQYFGPGTRLTVT.